The 15 T cell receptor beta chains below were found in one sample sequenced in a study of neurological immune-mediated disorders. TCRdb re-derived calls from the 5' RACE reads in MiXCR, one entry per CDR3 protein. The sample carries about 80,000 distinct CDR3 sequences, 5.8% recorded once. Described time point: longitudinal time-point 2. The sequencing sample was made of PBMCs. These receptors were obtained from a woman in her fifties or sixties with multiple sclerosis.

This clonotype was detected ten times or more. The J gene is TRBJ1-2, the V gene TRBV5-1; TRBD1 is a possible D gene (5 bases). Trimming pared 9 bases from V and 0 bases from J, leaving 9 bases between. The germline CDR1 and CDR2 sequences are SGHRS and YFSETQ. This CDR3 comprises 12 residues. CDR3 in DNA: TGCGCCACCAGGGAAGCTAACTATGGCTACACCTTC. Protein product: CATREANYGYTF.

Only a few counts were recorded for this clonotype. The chain employs TRBV5-6 and TRBJ1-6, with a weak D call TRBD1 (5 bases). CDR1 is SGHDT and CDR2 is YYEEEE in the germline V gene. Deletions cut 4 bases from V and 7 bases from J, with 18 bases between. The CDR3 has 16 residues. In DNA form, the CDR3 reads TGTGCCAGCAGCCCAAAAACCGGGACGGTGAATTCACCCCTCCACTTT. Its protein product is CASSPKTGTVNSPLHF.

Many counts were recorded for this clonotype. J is TRBJ1-1 and V is TRBV27, with TRBD1 matching over 7 bases. With 4 bases clipped from V and 1 base from J, the junction kept 9 bases outside the gene matches. CDR1 is MNHEY, CDR2 SMNVEV, per germline (reference sequence). The CDR3 contains 16 residues. CDR3 protein: CASSSGQVRGNTEAFF. The CDR3 bases are TGTGCCAGCAGTTCCGGACAGGTCAGGGGGAACACTGAAGCTTTCTTT.

This clonotype has at least ten counts. CDR3 sequence (DNA): TGCGCCAGCAGCACCGGACGGGGAGCTAGGGGCTACGAGCAGTACTTC. It yields the protein CASSTGRGARGYEQYF. This chain connects TRBV5-1 to TRBJ2-7; either TRBD1 or TRBD2 may fit D (5 bases each). The CDR3 runs to 16 residues. V was shortened by 4 bases and J by 3 bases, with 20 bases between the two germline ends. Germline CDR1 is SGHRS and CDR2 is YFSETQ.

The sample holds many counts of this clonotype. This rearrangement joins TRBV5-1 to TRBJ1-5; D is unresolved. CDR3 length equals 12 residues. Trimming removed 2 bases at V and 5 bases at J, with 5 bases between. Germline V gene sequence: CDR1 SGHRS, CDR2 YFSETQ. The DNA for the CDR3 is TGCGCCAGCAGCTTCCATGATCAGCCCCAGCATTTT. This translates into CASSFHDQPQHF.

This clonotype was counted between two and nine times. The V gene is TRBV7-8, the J gene TRBJ1-4; no definite D call. Germline CDR1 reads SGHVS; CDR2 reads FQNEAQ. V lost 3 bases and J lost 5, with 7 bases in between. The CDR3 consists of 13 residues. In DNA, the CDR3 is TGTGCCAGCAGCTTTTCTTTCAATGAAAAACTGTTTTTT. The encoded protein is CASSFSFNEKLFF.

This clonotype has a count of ten or more. This chain joins TRBV20-1 and TRBJ2-7, with TRBD1 identical over 9 bases. The CDR3 loop spans 13 amino acids. The V gene end was trimmed by 6 bases and the J gene end by 3 bases; junction bases not matched to a gene: 6. Germline loops: CDR1 DFQATT, CDR2 SNEGSKA (reference sequence). CDR3 sequence: CSARDRDLYEQYF. DNA for the CDR3: TGCAGTGCGAGGGACAGGGACCTCTACGAGCAGTACTTC.

This clonotype was recorded many times. The chain has TRBV5-1 and TRBJ2-1; D is ambiguous. The germline CDR1 and CDR2 sequences are SGHRS and YFSETQ. The CDR3 consists of 14 residues. V lost 6 bases and J 2 bases, leaving 12 bases between the germline ends. CDR3 coding DNA: TGCGCCAGCAATCAAGGGAATCCCTACAATGAGCAGTTCTTC. It yields the protein CASNQGNPYNEQFF.

This rearrangement joins TRBV6-2 or TRBV6-3 to TRBJ1-5, with 7 bases fitting TRBD1. The J segment lost 7 bases and the V segment lost 0 bases, leaving 6 bases of the junction unmatched. CDR1 and CDR2 from the germline V gene are MNHEY and SVGEGT. The CDR3 length is 15 residues. CDR3 DNA sequence: TGTGCCAGCAGTTACTCAGACAGGGCGGGCCAGCCCCAGCATTTT. Translated: CASSYSDRAGQPQHF.

This clonotype showed up many times. The gene calls are TRBV15 and TRBJ2-7; 12 nucleotides line up with TRBD2. V lost 7 bases, J lost 0 bases, and 10 bases stayed unmatched. CDR1 is LNHNV and CDR2 is YYDKDF in the germline V gene (reference sequence). The CDR3 is 17 residues long. For the CDR3, the DNA is TGTGCCACCATCTGGACTAGCGGGGACTGCTTCTCCTACGAGCAGTACTTC. Translating it yields CATIWTSGDCFSYEQYF. Supplemented by reference TRBV15 and TRBJ2-7, the full variable domain reads DAMVIQNPRYQVTQFGKPVTLSCSQTLNHNVMYWYQQKSSQAPKLLFHYYDKDFNNEADTPDNFQSRRPNTSFCFLDIRSPGLGDTAMYLCATIWTSGDCFSYEQYFGPGTRLTVT.

This clonotype was recorded at least ten times. The V gene is TRBV20-1, the J gene TRBJ2-4; TRBD1 might be the D (5 bases). CDR3 length equals 14 residues. Germline lookup yields CDR1 DFQATT and CDR2 SNEGSKA (reference sequence). V lost 2 bases and J lost 3, with 11 bases in between. CDR3: CSARLGQGKNIQYF. CDR3 DNA sequence: TGCAGTGCTAGACTAGGGCAGGGCAAAAACATTCAGTACTTC.

This clonotype was detected many times. This chain links TRBV3-1 with TRBJ2-3; the match to TRBD2 covers 7 bases. CDR1 and CDR2 (germline): LGHDT, YNNKEL (reference sequence). Trimming removed 1 base from V and 2 bases from J; junction bases left unmatched: 9. There are 17 residues in the CDR3. The DNA of the CDR3 is TGTGCCAGCAGCCAAGGGTCTAGCGGATATTTCACAGATACGCAGTATTTT. Protein sequence: CASSQGSSGYFTDTQYF.

This clonotype was counted many times. The genes are TRBV28 and TRBJ2-7; possibly TRBD2 for D (6 bases). Germline V gives CDR1 MDHEN, CDR2 SYDVKM. V was clipped by 4 bases and J by 4 bases, with 20 bases between them. There are 16 residues in the CDR3. CDR3 in DNA: TGTGCCAGCAGTTCAGCCGGGACTGATAACCTTTACGAGCAGTACTTC. It encodes CASSSAGTDNLYEQYF.

Only one count was recorded for this clonotype. This may be a read error: a much more frequent sequence differs by one nucleotide. The rearrangement links TRBV7-2 to TRBJ2-2; D may be TRBD1 or TRBD2 (7 bases each). CDR1 SGHTA and CDR2 FQGNSA come from the germline V gene. The V end lost 6 bases, the J end lost 7 bases, and 15 bases lay between the germline ends. The CDR3 covers 14 residues. The CDR3 DNA sequence: TGTGCCAGCAGACCCCAGGGGGGGATCGGGGAGCTGTTTTTT. Its translation is CASRPQGGIGELFF.

This clonotype was counted many times. This chain links TRBV20-1 with TRBJ2-3; perhaps TRBD2 as D (6 bases). Deletions cut 0 bases from V and 0 bases from J, with 10 bases between. The CDR3 sequence is 15 residues long. Germline V CDR1 and CDR2: DFQATT, SNEGSKA (reference sequence). CDR3 nucleotides: TGCAGTGCTAGAGATCCGGGAGCTAGCACAGATACGCAGTATTTT. It is translated as CSARDPGASTDTQYF.